Shown below are 21 T cell receptor beta chains from a single sample sequenced in a study of T cell responses to AZD1222 COVID-19 vaccine. TCRdb's copy holds only in-frame clones and misses some; the assay was immunoSEQ multiplex PCR. Of roughly 150,000 clones listed, roughly 90% are singletons. This specimen was peripheral blood, taken 28 days after the second AZD1222 dose. These receptors all stem from an adult who received the AZD1222 COVID-19 vaccine.

This chain connects TRBV6-5 to TRBJ1-1, with D uncertain. CDR3 length: 12 amino acids. The V end lost 6 bases, the J end lost 8 bases, and 13 bases lay between the germline ends. The germline CDR1 and CDR2 sequences are MNHEY and SVGAGI. This chain's CDR3 is CASRQSSTEAFF. The CDR3 region has the DNA TGTGCCAGCAGACAGAGTAGTACAGAAGCTTTCTTT.

Here the CDR3 DNA reads TGTGCCAGCAGAGAAAAACAGGGGGTTCCTGAAGCTTTCTTT. It encodes CASREKQGVPEAFF. The chain joins TRBV6-6 to TRBJ1-1; TRBD1 matches 8 bases. The CDR3 totals 14 residues. Germline values: CDR1 MNHNY, CDR2 SVGAGI (reference sequence). With 6 bases clipped from V and 6 bases from J, the junction kept 9 bases outside the gene matches.

The rearrangement uses TRBV6-5 and TRBJ1-1; D not certain. CDR1 MNHEY and CDR2 SVGAGI come from the germline V gene. The CDR3 spans 10 residues. The V gene lost 8 bases and the J gene lost 2 bases, with 3 bases spanning the gap. CDR3 region: CASSNTEAFF. The DNA for the CDR3 is TGTGCCAGCTCCAACACTGAAGCTTTCTTT.

V and J are TRBV9 and TRBJ1-2; no firm D call. CDR3 size: 14 residues. Germline assignment: CDR1 SGDLS and CDR2 YYNGEE. V lost 0 bases, J lost 5 bases, and 11 bases lay in between. The CDR3 bases are TGTGCCAGCAGCGTAGTCGAAACGGCTTATGGCTACACCTTC. This translates into CASSVVETAYGYTF.

This chain joins TRBV5-6 and TRBJ1-2, with D uncertain. Germline V gene sequence: CDR1 SGHDT, CDR2 YYEEEE. The length of the CDR3 is 13 residues. V was cut by 4 bases and J by 6 bases, with 13 bases left in between. This CDR3 reads CASSVGKMDGYTF. The CDR3 bases are TGTGCCAGCAGCGTAGGGAAAATGGATGGCTACACCTTC.

V usage is TRBV5-5 and J usage is TRBJ2-7; 9 bases map to TRBD1. The germline CDR1 and CDR2 sequences are SGHKS and YYEKEE (reference sequence). The junction had 5 bases not matched to a gene; V was cut back by 3 bases and J by 4 bases. The CDR3 has 14 amino acids. CDR3 coding DNA: TGTGCCAGCAGCTCGGGACAGGGTAGGTACGAGCAGTACTTC. Encoded protein: CASSSGQGRYEQYF. The whole variable domain, filled in from reference TRBV5-5 and TRBJ2-7, reads DAGVTQSPTHLIKTRGQQVTLRCSPISGHKSVSWYQQVLGQGPQFIFQYYEKEERGRGNFPDRFSARQFPNYSSELNVNALLLGDSALYLCASSSGQGRYEQYFGPGTRLTVT.

V is TRBV19 and J is TRBJ1-1; a possible D gene is TRBD1 (5 bases). V lost 4 bases to trimming and J lost 12 bases, with 15 bases between them. CDR3 length: 12 residues. Germline CDR1 LNHDA, CDR2 SQIVND (reference sequence). CDR3 region: CASSTGNRSPFF. The DNA of the CDR3 is TGTGCCAGTAGTACAGGGAACAGGTCGCCTTTCTTT.

V is TRBV11-3 and J is TRBJ2-3, with 9 bases that match TRBD2. The CDR3 has 15 amino acids. V shed 1 base and J 4 bases; nucleotides not matched to a gene: 3. CDR1 and CDR2 (germline): SGHNT, YENEEA. DNA for the CDR3: TGTGCCAGCAGCTTAGGGCGGGAGGGCTCAGATACGCAGTATTTT. Translated, it gives CASSLGREGSDTQYF.

This chain joins TRBV5-4 and TRBJ2-5; no clear D gene. The CDR3 spans 14 residues. Germline V CDR1 and CDR2: SGHNT, YYREEE (reference sequence). V was pared by 1 base and J by 4 bases, with 11 bases between. The chain's CDR3 is CASSLFTSRETQYF. For the CDR3, the DNA is TGTGCCAGCAGCTTGTTTACTTCCCGAGAGACCCAGTACTTC.

As for this clone: Other nucleotide sequences from this sample produce the same CDR3. The chain combines TRBV19 with TRBJ1-1, with D unclear. Trimming took 1 base from V and 0 from J, leaving 3 bases between them. The CDR3 totals 13 residues. CDR1 and CDR2 (germline): LNHDA, SQIVND (reference sequence). This CDR3 is CASSIAVNTEAFF. CDR3 in DNA: TGTGCCAGTAGTATAGCCGTGAACACTGAAGCTTTCTTT.

This sequence joins TRBV10-3 and TRBJ1-5; no reliable D call. CDR3 size: 13 residues. Germline V lookup: CDR1 ENHRY, CDR2 SYGVKD. Trimming pared 10 bases from V and 6 bases from J, leaving 16 bases between. CDR3: CATNPEISQPQHF. The CDR3 coding sequence is TGTGCCACCAATCCGGAGATCTCTCAGCCCCAGCATTTT.

This clone appeared a few times. This sequence joins TRBV5-1 and TRBJ1-2, with 10 nucleotides matching TRBD1. The germline gives CDR1 SGHRS, CDR2 YFSETQ. The CDR3 is made up of 15 amino acids. Trimming cost V 0 bases and J 4 bases; bases outside gene matches: 3. The chain's CDR3 is CASSLGDRGTYGYTF. The CDR3 bases are TGCGCCAGCAGCTTGGGGGACAGGGGCACCTATGGCTACACCTTC.

This chain connects TRBV5-1 to TRBJ2-1; 7 bases line up with TRBD2. The ends lost 7 bases at V and 0 bases at J; junction bases unmatched: 19. CDR1 and CDR2 from the germline V gene are SGHRS and YFSETQ. CDR3 length: 19 residues. The CDR3 spells CASAGVGLGGRSSYNEQFF. CDR3 sequence (DNA): TGCGCCAGCGCGGGGGTGGGTTTAGGCGGGAGAAGCTCCTACAATGAGCAGTTCTTC. Combining the CDR3 with reference TRBV5-1 and TRBJ2-1 gives the whole variable domain KAGVTQTPRYLIKTRGQQVTLSCSPISGHRSVSWYQQTPGQGLQFLFEYFSETQRNKGNFPGRFSGRQFSNSRSEMNVSTLELGDSALYLCASAGVGLGGRSSYNEQFFGPGTRLTVL.

Note on this clone: Mismatch with germline at one junction end may stem from a read error. This sequence joins TRBV6-1 and TRBJ2-3, with 9 bases that match TRBD2. The CDR3 loop spans 15 amino acids. Germline-derived CDR1 and CDR2 are MNHNS and SASEGT. Here the CDR3 reads CASREAGGFTDTQYF. The CDR3 nucleotides read TGTGCCAGCAGAGAAGCGGGGGGTTTCACAGATACGCAGTATTTT.

This clone occurred a few times. The gene calls are TRBV21-1 and TRBJ1-2; no DNA check was done on the table's D call, TRBD1. TRBV21-1 is listed as a pseudogene. The CDR3 extends over 12 amino acids. The CDR3 bases are TGTGCCAGCAGCATCGCCAGGGGAGGCTACACCTTC. Encoded protein: CASSIARGGYTF.

This chain connects TRBV6-4 to TRBJ1-2; TRBD1 is a possible D gene (5 bases). This CDR3 region has 13 residues. CDR1 is MRHNA and CDR2 is SNTAGT in the germline V gene. Trimming removed 2 bases at V and 6 bases at J, with 10 bases between. For the CDR3, the DNA is TGTGCCAGCAGTGACCCAATGGGACATGGCTACACCTTC. Protein: CASSDPMGHGYTF.

The chain has TRBV12-2 and TRBJ1-3. TRBV12-2 is a documented pseudogene. The CDR3 has 13 amino acids. The CDR3 loop is CASRRLGVNTIYF. The DNA for the CDR3 is TGTGCAAGTCGCCGTTTGGGGGTAAACACCATATATTTT.

The rearrangement joins TRBV6-6 to TRBJ2-7; D is unclear. Germline CDR1 MNHNY, CDR2 SVGAGI (reference sequence). The CDR3 contains 11 residues. The V end lost 4 bases, the J end lost 6 bases, and 7 bases lay between the germline ends. This CDR3 reads CASSFSSEQYF. The CDR3 DNA sequence: TGTGCCAGCAGTTTCTCAAGCGAGCAGTACTTC.

The CDR3 reads CASSEGMGAFLEAFF. In DNA form, the CDR3 reads TGTGCCAGCAGTGAAGGTATGGGCGCATTTCTTGAAGCTTTCTTT. This chain links TRBV6-1 with TRBJ1-1; D is undetermined. The germline CDR1 and CDR2 sequences are MNHNS and SASEGT. The CDR3 runs to 15 residues. Trimming left V 1 base short and J 7 bases short, with 16 bases between.

The chain recombines TRBV27 with TRBJ2-6, with no clear D. Trimming took off 1 base at V and 0 bases at J, with 13 bases between the two ends. The CDR3 length is 18 residues. Per the germline V gene, CDR1 is MNHEY and CDR2 is SMNVEV (reference sequence). CDR3 coding DNA: TGTGCCAGCAGTTTATTTGTACCCGCTAGCTCTGGGGCCAACGTCCTGACTTTC. It translates to CASSLFVPASSGANVLTF.

This clone was detected only once. This chain links TRBV6-1 with TRBJ1-2; no clear D gene. Trimming removed 2 bases at V and 7 bases at J, with 2 bases between. CDR1 and CDR2 from the germline V gene are MNHNS and SASEGT. The CDR3 length is 10 residues. This CDR3 is CASSEIGYTF. CDR3 bases: TGTGCCAGCAGTGAAATTGGCTACACCTTC.